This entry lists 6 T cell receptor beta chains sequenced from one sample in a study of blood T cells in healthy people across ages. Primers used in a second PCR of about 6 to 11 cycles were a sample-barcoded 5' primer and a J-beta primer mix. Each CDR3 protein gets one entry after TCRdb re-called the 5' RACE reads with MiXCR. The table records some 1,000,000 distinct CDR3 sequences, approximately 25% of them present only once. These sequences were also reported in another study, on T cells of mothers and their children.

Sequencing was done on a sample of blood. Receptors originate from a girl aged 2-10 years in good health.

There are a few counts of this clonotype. In DNA form, the CDR3 reads TGTGCCAGCAGCCCCGATTCGGACATTCAGTACTTC. Protein sequence: CASSPDSDIQYF. This chain joins TRBV12-3 or TRBV12-4 and TRBJ2-4, with D uncertain. V lost 6 bases, J lost 8 bases, and 11 bases lay in between. The CDR3 is 12 residues long.

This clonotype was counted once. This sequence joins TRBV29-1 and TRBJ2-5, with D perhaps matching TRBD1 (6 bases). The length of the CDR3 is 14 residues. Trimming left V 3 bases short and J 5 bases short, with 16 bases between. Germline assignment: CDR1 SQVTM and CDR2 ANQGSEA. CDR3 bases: TGCAGCGTTGAGGCAACAGGGATGGGGGAGACCCAGTACTTC. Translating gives CSVEATGMGETQYF.

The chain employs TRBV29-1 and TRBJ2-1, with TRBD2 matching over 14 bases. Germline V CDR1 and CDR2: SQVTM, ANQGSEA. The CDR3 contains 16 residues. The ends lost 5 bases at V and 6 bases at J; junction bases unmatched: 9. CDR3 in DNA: TGCAGCGTTCCGGGACTAGCGGGAGTTCGCTTCAATGAGCAGTTCTTC. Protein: CSVPGLAGVRFNEQFF.

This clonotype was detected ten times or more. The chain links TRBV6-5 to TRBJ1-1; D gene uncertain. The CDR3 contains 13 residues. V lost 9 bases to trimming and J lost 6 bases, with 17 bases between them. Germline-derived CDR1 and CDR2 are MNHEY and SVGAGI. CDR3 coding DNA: TGTGCCAGTGCTCAACGGGGAACGGCTGAAGCTTTCTTT. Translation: CASAQRGTAEAFF.

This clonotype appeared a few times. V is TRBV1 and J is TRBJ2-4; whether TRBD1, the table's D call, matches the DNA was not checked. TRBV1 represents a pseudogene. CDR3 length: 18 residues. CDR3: CTSSQDRDGIVAKNIQYF. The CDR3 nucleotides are TGCACCAGCAGCCAAGATCGGGACGGTATTGTAGCCAAAAACATTCAGTACTTC.

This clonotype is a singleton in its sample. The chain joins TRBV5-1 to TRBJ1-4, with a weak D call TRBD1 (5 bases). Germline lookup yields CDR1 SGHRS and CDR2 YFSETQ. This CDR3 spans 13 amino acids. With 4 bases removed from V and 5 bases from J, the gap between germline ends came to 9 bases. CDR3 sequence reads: CASSGAPNEKLFF. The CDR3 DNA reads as TGCGCCAGCAGCGGGGCCCCAAATGAAAAACTGTTTTTT.